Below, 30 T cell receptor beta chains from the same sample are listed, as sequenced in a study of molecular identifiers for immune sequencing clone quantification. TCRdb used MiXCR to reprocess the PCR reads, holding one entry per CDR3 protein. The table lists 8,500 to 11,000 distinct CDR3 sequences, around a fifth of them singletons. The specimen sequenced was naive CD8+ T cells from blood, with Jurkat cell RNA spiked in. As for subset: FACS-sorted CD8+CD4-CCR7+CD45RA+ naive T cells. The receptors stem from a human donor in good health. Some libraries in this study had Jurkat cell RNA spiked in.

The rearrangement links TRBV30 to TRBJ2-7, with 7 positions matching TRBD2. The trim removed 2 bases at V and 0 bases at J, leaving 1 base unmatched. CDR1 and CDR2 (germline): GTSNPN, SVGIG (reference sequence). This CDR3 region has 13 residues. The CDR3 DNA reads TGTGCCTGGAGTCTAGCGGACTCCTACGAGCAGTACTTC. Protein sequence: CAWSLADSYEQYF.

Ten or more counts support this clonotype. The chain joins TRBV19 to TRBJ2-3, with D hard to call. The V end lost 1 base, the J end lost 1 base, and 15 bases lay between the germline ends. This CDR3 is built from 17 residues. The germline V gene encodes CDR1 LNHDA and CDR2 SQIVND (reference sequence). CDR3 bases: TGTGCCAGTAGTATAGGTTTGGTCAAAACTCGCACAGATACGCAGTATTTT. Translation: CASSIGLVKTRTDTQYF.

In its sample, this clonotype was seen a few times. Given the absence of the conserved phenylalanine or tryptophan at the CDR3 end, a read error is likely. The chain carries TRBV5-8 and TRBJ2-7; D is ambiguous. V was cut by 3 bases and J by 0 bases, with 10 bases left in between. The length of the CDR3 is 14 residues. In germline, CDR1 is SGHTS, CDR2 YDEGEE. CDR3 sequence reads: CASSSETVSYEQYY. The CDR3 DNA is TGTGCCAGCAGCTCGGAGACGGTCTCCTACGAGCAGTACTAC.

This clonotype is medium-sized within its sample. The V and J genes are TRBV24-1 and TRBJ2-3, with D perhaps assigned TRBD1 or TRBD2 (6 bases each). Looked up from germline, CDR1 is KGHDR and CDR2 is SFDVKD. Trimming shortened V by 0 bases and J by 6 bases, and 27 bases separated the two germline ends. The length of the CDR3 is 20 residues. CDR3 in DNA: TGTGCCACCAGTGATTTGCGGGACGTGCCTGACAGCCCGGGGGCCGATACGCAGTATTTT. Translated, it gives CATSDLRDVPDSPGADTQYF.

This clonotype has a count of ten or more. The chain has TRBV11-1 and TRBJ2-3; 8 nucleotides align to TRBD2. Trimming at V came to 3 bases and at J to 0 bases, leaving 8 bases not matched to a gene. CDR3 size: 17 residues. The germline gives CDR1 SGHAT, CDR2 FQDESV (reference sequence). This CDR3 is CASSFGREGPSTDTQYF. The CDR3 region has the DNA TGTGCCAGCAGCTTTGGTCGGGAGGGCCCAAGCACAGATACGCAGTATTTT.

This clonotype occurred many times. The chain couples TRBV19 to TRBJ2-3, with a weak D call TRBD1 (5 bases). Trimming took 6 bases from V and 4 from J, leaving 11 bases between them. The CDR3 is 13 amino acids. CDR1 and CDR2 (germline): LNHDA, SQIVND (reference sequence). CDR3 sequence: CASRVGLADTQYF. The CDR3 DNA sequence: TGTGCCAGTAGGGTGGGGCTGGCAGATACGCAGTATTTT.

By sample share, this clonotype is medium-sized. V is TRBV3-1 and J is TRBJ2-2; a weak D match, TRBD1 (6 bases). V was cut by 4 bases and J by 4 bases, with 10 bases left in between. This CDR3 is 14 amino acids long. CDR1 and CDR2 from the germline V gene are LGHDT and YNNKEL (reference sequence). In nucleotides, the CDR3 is TGTGCCAGCAGCCCAGGGGTTTTCACCGGGGAGCTGTTTTTT. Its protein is CASSPGVFTGELFF.

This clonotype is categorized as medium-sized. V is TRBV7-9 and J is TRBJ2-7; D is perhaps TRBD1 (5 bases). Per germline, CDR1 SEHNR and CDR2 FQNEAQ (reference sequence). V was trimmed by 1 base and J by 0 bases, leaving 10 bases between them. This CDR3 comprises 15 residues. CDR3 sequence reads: CASSLVQGSSYEQYF. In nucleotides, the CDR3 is TGTGCCAGCAGCTTAGTTCAGGGAAGCTCCTACGAGCAGTACTTC.

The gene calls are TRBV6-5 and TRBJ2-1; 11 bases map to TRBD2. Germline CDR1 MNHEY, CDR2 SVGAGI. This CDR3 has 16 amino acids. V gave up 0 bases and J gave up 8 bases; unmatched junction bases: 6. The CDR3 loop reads CASSYSRTSGSYEQFF. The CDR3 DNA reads TGTGCCAGCAGTTACTCGAGAACTAGCGGGAGCTATGAGCAGTTCTTC.

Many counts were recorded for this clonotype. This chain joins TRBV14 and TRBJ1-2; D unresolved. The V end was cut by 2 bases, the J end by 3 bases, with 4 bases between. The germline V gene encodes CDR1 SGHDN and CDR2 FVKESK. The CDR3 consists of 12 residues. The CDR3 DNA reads TGTGCCAGCAGCCAAAAAGACTATGGCTACACCTTC. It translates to CASSQKDYGYTF.

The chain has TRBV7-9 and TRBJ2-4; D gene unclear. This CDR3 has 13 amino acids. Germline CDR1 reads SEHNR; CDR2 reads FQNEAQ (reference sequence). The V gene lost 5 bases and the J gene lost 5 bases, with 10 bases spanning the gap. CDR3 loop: CASSLRNENIQYF. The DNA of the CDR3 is TGTGCCAGCAGCCTCCGTAACGAAAACATTCAGTACTTC.

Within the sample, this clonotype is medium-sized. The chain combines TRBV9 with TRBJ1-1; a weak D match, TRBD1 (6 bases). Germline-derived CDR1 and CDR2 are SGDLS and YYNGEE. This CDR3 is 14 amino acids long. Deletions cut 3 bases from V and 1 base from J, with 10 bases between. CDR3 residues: CASSARTANTEAFF. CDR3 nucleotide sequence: TGTGCCAGCAGCGCTCGGACAGCGAACACTGAAGCTTTCTTT.

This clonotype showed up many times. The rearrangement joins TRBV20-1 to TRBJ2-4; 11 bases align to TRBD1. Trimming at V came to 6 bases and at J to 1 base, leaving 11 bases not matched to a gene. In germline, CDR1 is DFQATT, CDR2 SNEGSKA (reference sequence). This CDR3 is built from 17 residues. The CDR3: CSATGQGVVVAKNIQYF. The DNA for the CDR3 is TGCAGTGCAACGGGACAGGGGGTAGTCGTGGCCAAAAACATTCAGTACTTC.

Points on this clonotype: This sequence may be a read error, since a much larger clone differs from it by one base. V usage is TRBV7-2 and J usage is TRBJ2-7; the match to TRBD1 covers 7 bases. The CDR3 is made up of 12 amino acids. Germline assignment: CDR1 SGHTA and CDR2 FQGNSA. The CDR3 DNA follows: TGTGTCAGCCTCGGGGACAGCTACGAGCAGTACTTC. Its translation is CVSLGDSYEQYF. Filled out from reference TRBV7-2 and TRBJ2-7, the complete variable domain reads GAGVSQSPSNKVTEKGKDVELRCDPISGHTALYWYRQSLGQGLEFLIYFQGNSAPDKSGLPSDRFSAERTGGSVSTLTIQRTQQEDSAVYLCVSLGDSYEQYFGPGTRLTVT.

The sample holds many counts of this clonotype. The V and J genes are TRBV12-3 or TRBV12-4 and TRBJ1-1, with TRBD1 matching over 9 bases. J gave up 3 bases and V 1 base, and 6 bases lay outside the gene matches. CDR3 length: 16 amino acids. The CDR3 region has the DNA TGTGCCAGCAGTTTAGGGGACAGGGATGCGGACACTGAAGCTTTCTTT. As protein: CASSLGDRDADTEAFF.

This chain's CDR3 is CASSQATAGAHFF. In DNA form, the CDR3 reads TGTGCCAGCAGCCAAGCCACAGCGGGAGCTCACTTCTTC. The chain couples TRBV14 to TRBJ2-1, with 8 bases fitting TRBD2. CDR1 and CDR2 (germline): SGHDN, FVKESK. The J segment lost 16 bases and the V segment lost 1 base, leaving 9 bases of the junction unmatched. This CDR3 region has 13 residues.

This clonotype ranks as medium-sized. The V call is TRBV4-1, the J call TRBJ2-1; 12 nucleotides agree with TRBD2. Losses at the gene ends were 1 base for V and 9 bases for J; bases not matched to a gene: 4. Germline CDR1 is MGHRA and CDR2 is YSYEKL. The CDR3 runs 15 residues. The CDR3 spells CASSQGPGLAGEQFF. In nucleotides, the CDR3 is TGCGCCAGCAGCCAAGGCCCGGGACTAGCGGGTGAGCAGTTCTTC.

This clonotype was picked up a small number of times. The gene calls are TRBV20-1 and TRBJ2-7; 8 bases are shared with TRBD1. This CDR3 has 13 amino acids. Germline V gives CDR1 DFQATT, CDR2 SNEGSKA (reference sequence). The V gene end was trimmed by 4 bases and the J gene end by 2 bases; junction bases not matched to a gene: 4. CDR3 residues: CSAKDRAAYEQYF. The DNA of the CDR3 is TGCAGTGCTAAGGACAGGGCAGCCTACGAGCAGTACTTC.

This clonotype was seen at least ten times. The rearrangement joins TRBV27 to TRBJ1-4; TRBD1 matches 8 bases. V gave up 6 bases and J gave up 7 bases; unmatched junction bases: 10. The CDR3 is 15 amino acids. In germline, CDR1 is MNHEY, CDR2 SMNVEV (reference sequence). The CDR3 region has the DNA TGTGCCAGCAGGAGTACGACAGGGGTTGGTGAAAAACTGTTTTTT. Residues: CASRSTTGVGEKLFF.

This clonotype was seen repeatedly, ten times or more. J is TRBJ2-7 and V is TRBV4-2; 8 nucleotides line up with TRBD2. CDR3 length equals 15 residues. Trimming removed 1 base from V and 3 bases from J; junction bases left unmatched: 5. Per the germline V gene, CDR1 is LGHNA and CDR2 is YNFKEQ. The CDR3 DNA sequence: TGTGCCAGCAGCCAAGCCGGGACTAGAATCTACGAGCAGTACTTC. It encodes CASSQAGTRIYEQYF.

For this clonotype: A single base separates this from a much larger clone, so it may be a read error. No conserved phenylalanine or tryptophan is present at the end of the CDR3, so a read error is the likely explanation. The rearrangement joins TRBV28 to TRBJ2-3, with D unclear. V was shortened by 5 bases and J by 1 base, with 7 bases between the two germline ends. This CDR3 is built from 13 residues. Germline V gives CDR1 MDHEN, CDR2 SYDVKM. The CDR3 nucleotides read TGTGCCAGCAGTCCCCGTGGCACAGATACGCAGTATCTT. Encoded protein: CASSPRGTDTQYL.

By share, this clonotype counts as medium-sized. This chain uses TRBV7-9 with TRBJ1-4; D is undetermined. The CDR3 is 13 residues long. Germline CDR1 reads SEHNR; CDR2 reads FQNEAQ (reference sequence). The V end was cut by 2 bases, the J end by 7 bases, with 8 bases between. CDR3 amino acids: CASSLRPTEKLFF. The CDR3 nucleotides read TGTGCCAGCAGCTTAAGGCCGACTGAAAAACTGTTTTTT.

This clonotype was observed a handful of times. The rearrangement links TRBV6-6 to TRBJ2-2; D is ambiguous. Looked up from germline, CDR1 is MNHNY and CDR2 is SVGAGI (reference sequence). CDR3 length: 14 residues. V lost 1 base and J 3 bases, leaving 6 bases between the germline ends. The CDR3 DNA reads TGTGCCAGCAGTTACTACTACGACACCGGGGAGCTGTTTTTT. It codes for CASSYYYDTGELFF.

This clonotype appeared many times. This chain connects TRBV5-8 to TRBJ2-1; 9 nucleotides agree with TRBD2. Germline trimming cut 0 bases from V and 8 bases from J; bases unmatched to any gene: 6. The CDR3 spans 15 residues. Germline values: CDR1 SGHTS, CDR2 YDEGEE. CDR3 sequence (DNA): TGTGCCAGCAGCTTGGCCGGGCGGGAGGGCGATGAGCAGTTCTTC. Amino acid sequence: CASSLAGREGDEQFF.

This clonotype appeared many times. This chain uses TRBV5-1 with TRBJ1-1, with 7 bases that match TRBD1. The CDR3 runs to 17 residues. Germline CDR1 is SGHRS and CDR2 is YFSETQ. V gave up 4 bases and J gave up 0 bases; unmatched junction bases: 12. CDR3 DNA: TGCGCCAGCAGCCTTTATGCCCGGGACAGTATGAACACTGAAGCTTTCTTT. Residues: CASSLYARDSMNTEAFF. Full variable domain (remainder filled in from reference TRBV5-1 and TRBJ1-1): KAGVTQTPRYLIKTRGQQVTLSCSPISGHRSVSWYQQTPGQGLQFLFEYFSETQRNKGNFPGRFSGRQFSNSRSEMNVSTLELGDSALYLCASSLYARDSMNTEAFFGQGTRLTVV.

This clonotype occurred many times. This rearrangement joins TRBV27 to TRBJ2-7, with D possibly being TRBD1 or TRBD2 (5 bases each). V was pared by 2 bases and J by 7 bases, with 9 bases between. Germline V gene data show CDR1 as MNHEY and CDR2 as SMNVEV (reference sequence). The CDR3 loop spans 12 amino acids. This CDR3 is CASSLRGAEQYF. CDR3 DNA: TGTGCCAGCAGTTTAAGGGGAGCTGAGCAGTACTTC.

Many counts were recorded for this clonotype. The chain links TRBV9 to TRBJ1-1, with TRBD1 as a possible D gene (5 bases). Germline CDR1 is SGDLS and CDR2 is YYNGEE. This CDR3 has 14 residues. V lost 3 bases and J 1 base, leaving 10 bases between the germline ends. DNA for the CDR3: TGTGCCAGCAGCGAGGGGACGGGGAACACTGAAGCTTTCTTT. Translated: CASSEGTGNTEAFF.

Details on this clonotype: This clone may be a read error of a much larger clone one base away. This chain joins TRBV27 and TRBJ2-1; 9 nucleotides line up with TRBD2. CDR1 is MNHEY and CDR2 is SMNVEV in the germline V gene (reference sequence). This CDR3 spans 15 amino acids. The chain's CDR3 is CAGSPVAGAPSEQFF. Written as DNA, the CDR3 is TGTGCCGGCAGTCCTGTAGCGGGAGCGCCCAGTGAGCAGTTCTTC.

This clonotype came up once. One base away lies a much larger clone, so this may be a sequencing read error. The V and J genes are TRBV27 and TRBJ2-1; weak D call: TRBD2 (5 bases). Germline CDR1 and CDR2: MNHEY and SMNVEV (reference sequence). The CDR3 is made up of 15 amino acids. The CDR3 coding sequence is TGTGCCAGCACATCTAGCAACGGGCTTTACAATGGGCAGTTCTTC. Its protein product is CASTSSNGLYNGQFF.

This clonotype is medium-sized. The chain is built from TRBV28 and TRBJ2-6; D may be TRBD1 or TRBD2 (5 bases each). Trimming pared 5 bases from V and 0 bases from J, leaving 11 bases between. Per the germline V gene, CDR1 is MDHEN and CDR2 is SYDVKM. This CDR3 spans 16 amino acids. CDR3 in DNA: TGTGCCAGCAGTCGGGACGTCAACTCTGGGGCCAACGTCCTGACTTTC. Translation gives CASSRDVNSGANVLTF.